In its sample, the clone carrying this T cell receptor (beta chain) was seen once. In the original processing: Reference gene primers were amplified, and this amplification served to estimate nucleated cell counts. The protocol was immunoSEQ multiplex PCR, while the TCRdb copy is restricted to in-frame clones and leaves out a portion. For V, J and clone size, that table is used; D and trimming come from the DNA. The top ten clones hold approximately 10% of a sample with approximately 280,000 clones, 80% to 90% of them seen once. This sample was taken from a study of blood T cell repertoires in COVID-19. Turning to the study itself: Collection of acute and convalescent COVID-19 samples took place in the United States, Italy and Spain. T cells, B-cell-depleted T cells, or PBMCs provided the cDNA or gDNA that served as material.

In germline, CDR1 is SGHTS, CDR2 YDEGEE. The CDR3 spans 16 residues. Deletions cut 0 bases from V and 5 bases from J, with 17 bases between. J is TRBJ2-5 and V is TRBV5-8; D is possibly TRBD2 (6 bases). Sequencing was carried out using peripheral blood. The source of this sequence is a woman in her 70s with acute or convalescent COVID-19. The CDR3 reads CASSLAGVKGRETQYF. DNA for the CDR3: TGTGCCAGCAGCTTGGCTGGCGTGAAAGGGAGGGAGACCCAGTACTTC.